These 9 T cell receptor beta chains were sequenced from one sample in a study of T cells in Graves' hyperthyroidism and ophthalmopathy. Authors of the study amplified TCR beta CDR3 regions from RNA transcripts. During a first-round RT-PCR of the TCR CDR3, the HTBI primer set was used. TCRdb reprocessed the multiplex PCR reads with MiXCR, giving one entry per CDR3 protein. The sample lists 460,000 or so distinct CDR3 sequences, approximately 15% occurring once. The sequenced sample was blood. These receptors all stem from a woman younger than 35 with Graves' hyperthyroidism.

This clonotype was observed many times. The chain combines TRBV19 with TRBJ1-1; 9 nucleotides line up with TRBD1. Germline assignment: CDR1 LNHDA and CDR2 SQIVND (reference sequence). V trimming: 3 bases; J trimming: 0 bases; junction bases outside the gene matches: 8. The CDR3 loop spans 17 amino acids. The CDR3: CASSMVRQGGMNTEAFF. CDR3 bases: TGTGCCAGTAGTATGGTGAGACAGGGGGGCATGAACACTGAAGCTTTCTTT.

This clonotype was seen at least ten times. The rearrangement links TRBV28 to TRBJ2-3; no clear D gene. Germline lookup yields CDR1 MDHEN and CDR2 SYDVKM. V was pared by 6 bases and J by 3 bases, with 13 bases between. The CDR3 runs 14 residues. The CDR3 nucleotides are TGTGCCAGCAGCCCTAACACCGGGACAGATACGCAGTATTTT. It translates to CASSPNTGTDTQYF.

The chain joins TRBV19 to TRBJ2-1; possibly TRBD2 for D (5 bases). The V gene lost 3 bases and the J gene lost 4 bases, with 16 bases spanning the gap. The CDR3 runs 16 residues. The V gene's germline CDR1 is LNHDA and CDR2 SQIVND (reference sequence). CDR3 loop: CASSISPGSIYNEQFF. The CDR3 DNA reads as TGTGCCAGTAGTATTTCCCCGGGGAGCATATACAATGAGCAGTTCTTC.

In this sample, this clonotype turned up many times. The V call is TRBV11-2, the J call TRBJ2-1; 11 bases fit TRBD2. The CDR3 spans 16 residues. Per the germline V gene, CDR1 is SGHAT and CDR2 is FQNNGV. The junction had 7 bases not matched to a gene; V was cut back by 1 base and J by 8 bases. DNA of the CDR3: TGTGCCAGCAGCTTAGCGCTAGCGGGGGGTATCGATGAGCAGTTCTTC. Its protein is CASSLALAGGIDEQFF.

CDR3 bases: TGTGCCAGCAGCTTAGGGGCTACCAATCAGCCCCAGCATTTT. Translation: CASSLGATNQPQHF. The V gene is TRBV7-9, the J gene TRBJ1-5, with unresolved D. The CDR3 loop spans 14 amino acids. Trimming pared 1 base from V and 3 bases from J, leaving 7 bases between. Germline-derived CDR1 and CDR2 are SEHNR and FQNEAQ (reference sequence).

The gene calls are TRBV29-1 and TRBJ2-5; D assignment may be TRBD1 or TRBD2 (5 bases each). CDR1 is SQVTM and CDR2 is ANQGSEA in the germline V gene. V was trimmed by 6 bases and J by 1 base, leaving 12 bases between them. CDR3 length: 13 amino acids. CDR3 nucleotides: TGCAGCGTAGGGGCGGGCCTCCAAGAGACCCAGTACTTC. Its translation is CSVGAGLQETQYF.

This clonotype was observed many times. The chain has TRBV5-1 and TRBJ2-1, with D possibly matching TRBD2 (6 bases). Germline CDR1 SGHRS, CDR2 YFSETQ. This CDR3 has 14 residues. Trimming removed 1 base from V and 4 bases from J, with 9 bases in between. CDR3 in amino acids: CASSLFGGYNEQFF. Written as DNA, the CDR3 is TGCGCCAGCAGCTTGTTCGGGGGTTACAATGAGCAGTTCTTC.

The sample holds many counts of this clonotype. The chain combines TRBV2 with TRBJ1-5; D not certain. The CDR3 consists of 15 residues. From germline, CDR1 is SNHLY and CDR2 FYNNEI. V was pared by 3 bases and J by 2 bases, with 11 bases between. This CDR3 is CASSELGPGNQPQHF. CDR3 in DNA: TGTGCCAGCAGTGAGTTAGGTCCGGGCAATCAGCCCCAGCATTTT.

This clonotype has more than one count but fewer than ten. The chain carries TRBV6-5 and TRBJ2-7; 9 positions agree with TRBD1. V was pared by 5 bases and J by 5 bases, with 10 bases of the junction left unmatched. Per germline, CDR1 MNHEY and CDR2 SVGAGI. The CDR3 runs 15 residues. In nucleotides, the CDR3 is TGTGCCAGCAGTGCCAAGAGACAGGGGGGGAACGAGCAGTACTTC. It is translated as CASSAKRQGGNEQYF.